This T cell receptor (beta chain) is from a study of regulatory T cells in long-lasting Graves disease. Findings and caveats of the study: It was peripheral blood alone, not thyroid tissue, that was studied. Persistent Graves' disease cases displayed lower TCR diversity than newly diagnosed ones.

Time point specified: persistent/refractory GD, antithyroid drugs over 5 years with positive TRAb. Isolated PBMC RNA provided the starting material for the TCR library. Patients came from an endocrinology department in Xi'an, China. Construction of TCR beta libraries relied on iRepertoire HTBI primers and on Arm-PCR targeting CDR3 regions. Per the study methods: Identification of gene segments yielded more than 60 TRBV and 14 TRBJ across samples. TCRdb analysed the multiplex PCR reads with MiXCR anew, one entry per CDR3 protein. These V and J calls rely on TCRdb rather than the paper's analysis. Of about 470,000 distinct CDR3 sequences in the sample, under 25% were seen once. In its sample, this clonotype was seen many times. The antigen is undetermined. The receptor's source is a female donor with Graves disease. The input for sequencing was peripheral blood mononuclear cells (PBMCs), taken when the disease was refractory, from a patient treated with antithyroid drugs.

CDR3 region: CASSWGRGGETQYF. The DNA for the CDR3 is TGTGCCAGCAGTTGGGGACGGGGAGGGGAGACCCAGTACTTC. The V call is TRBV27, the J call TRBJ2-5; 7 bases line up with TRBD2. The CDR3 loop spans 14 amino acids. The V gene end was trimmed by 4 bases and the J gene end by 5 bases; junction bases not matched to a gene: 7. Germline CDR1 MNHEY, CDR2 SMNVEV (reference sequence).